The 12 T cell receptor beta chains below come from one sample, sequenced in a study of shared clonotypes between healthy human individuals. CD8 cells regarded as naive lacked CD45RO, were positively chosen for CCR7, and omitted terminally differentiated effector memory CD45RA+ cells. TCRdb keeps only in-frame clones here, not all; method: immunoSEQ multiplex PCR. Among about 2.1 million clones listed, about 94% were seen once. The sample comprised naive CD8+ T cells from PBMCs. The receptor source for this set is a man between 18 and 35 years old in good health. Some clones in this sample may be carry-over from other donors' samples.

The rearrangement links TRBV7-9 to TRBJ1-2; 7 nucleotides agree with TRBD1. This CDR3 region has 17 residues. Germline CDR1 SEHNR, CDR2 FQNEAQ (reference sequence). The V gene end was trimmed by 1 base and the J gene end by 0 bases; junction bases not matched to a gene: 8. The CDR3 sequence is CASSLGPGQAPNYGYTF. The DNA for the CDR3 is TGTGCCAGCAGCTTAGGTCCCGGACAGGCACCTAACTATGGCTACACCTTC.

V is TRBV7-9 and J is TRBJ2-1, with 10 bases lining up with TRBD1. Trimming at V came to 5 bases and at J to 8 bases, leaving 3 bases not matched to a gene. The CDR3 sequence is 13 residues long. The germline CDR1 and CDR2 sequences are SEHNR and FQNEAQ (reference sequence). The CDR3: CASSPGQGHEQFF. The CDR3 DNA follows: TGTGCCAGCAGCCCGGGACAGGGGCATGAGCAGTTCTTC.

The rearrangement links TRBV7-9 to TRBJ1-4, with D possibly TRBD1 on 5 matching bases. This CDR3 contains 15 residues. Trimming stripped 5 bases from V and 1 base from J, with 11 bases between. Germline CDR1 reads SEHNR; CDR2 reads FQNEAQ (reference sequence). The CDR3: CASSPQQETNEKLFF. The CDR3 DNA reads as TGTGCCAGCAGCCCCCAACAGGAAACTAATGAAAAACTGTTTTTT.

This sequence joins TRBV4-2 and TRBJ1-2; D is perhaps TRBD1 (5 bases). The CDR3 is made up of 12 amino acids. Germline V CDR1 and CDR2: LGHNA, YNFKEQ. CDR3 protein: CATGGFDYGYTF. DNA for the CDR3: TGTGCGACGGGGGGTTTCGACTATGGCTACACCTTC.

This chain uses TRBV9 with TRBJ2-2; D is undetermined. Germline values: CDR1 SGDLS, CDR2 YYNGEE. Trimming left V 3 bases short and J 4 bases short, with 7 bases between. The CDR3 loop spans 13 amino acids. This CDR3 is CASSAHSTGELFF. CDR3 nucleotides: TGTGCCAGCAGCGCGCACAGCACCGGGGAGCTGTTTTTT.

This clone was found once. V gene TRBV6-1 combines with J gene TRBJ2-7; D unresolved. The length of the CDR3 is 15 residues. Germline-derived CDR1 and CDR2 are MNHNS and SASEGT. The V end was cut by 6 bases, the J end by 0 bases, with 15 bases between. CDR3 DNA: TGTGCCAGCAGCCAACGACATCCCCGCTCCTACGAGCAGTACTTC. Its translation: CASSQRHPRSYEQYF.

The CDR3 here is CASSIVKVGRGTDTQYF. The CDR3 nucleotides read TGTGCCAGCAGCATAGTGAAGGTGGGGAGGGGGACAGATACGCAGTATTTT. The chain carries TRBV7-8 and TRBJ2-3; D may be TRBD2 (7 bases). V was pared by 5 bases and J by 3 bases, with 21 bases between. CDR3 length: 17 residues. From germline, CDR1 is SGHVS and CDR2 FQNEAQ.

CDR3 region: CASSFDRALNTEAFF. Written as DNA, the CDR3 is TGCGCCAGCAGCTTCGACCGGGCCCTGAACACTGAAGCTTTCTTT. The V call is TRBV5-1, the J call TRBJ1-1, with D hard to call. Germline CDR1 and CDR2: SGHRS and YFSETQ. Trimming shortened V by 2 bases and J by 0 bases, and 11 bases separated the two germline ends. CDR3 length: 15 amino acids.

The V and J genes are TRBV19 and TRBJ1-1; D may be TRBD1 (6 bases). V lost 8 bases and J lost 6, with 19 bases in between. The CDR3 sequence is 14 residues long. Germline CDR1 reads LNHDA; CDR2 reads SQIVND (reference sequence). The CDR3 spells CASRPSRGKPEAFF. Here the CDR3 DNA reads TGTGCCAGTCGTCCTTCCAGGGGCAAGCCTGAAGCTTTCTTT.

The CDR3 DNA reads as TGTGCCATCAGTGAACCGGACAGGGGTCTCTCCTACGAGCAGTACTTC. It is translated as CAISEPDRGLSYEQYF. J is TRBJ2-7 and V is TRBV10-3; 9 bases fit TRBD1. The CDR3 consists of 16 residues. In germline, CDR1 is ENHRY, CDR2 SYGVKD. V shed 3 bases and J 0 bases; nucleotides not matched to a gene: 6.

The chain combines TRBV5-1 with TRBJ2-7, with D possibly called TRBD1 or TRBD2 (5 bases each). The CDR3 totals 19 residues. The V gene lost 1 base and the J gene lost 4 bases, with 27 bases spanning the gap. Germline CDR1 is SGHRS and CDR2 is YFSETQ. CDR3 sequence (DNA): TGCGCCAGCAGCTTGTACGGGGCAGGCATGGACTCCTCGAGGTACGAGCAGTACTTC. The encoded protein is CASSLYGAGMDSSRYEQYF.

This clone was found once. The gene calls are TRBV28 and TRBJ2-7; D might be TRBD2 (6 bases). V shed 5 bases and J shed 6 bases, with 14 bases lying between them. The germline gives CDR1 MDHEN, CDR2 SYDVKM. CDR3 size: 13 residues. In nucleotides, the CDR3 is TGTGCCAGCAGTGCGGGACCGATTGGCGAGCAGTACTTC. This codes for CASSAGPIGEQYF. Supplemented by reference TRBV28 and TRBJ2-7, the full variable domain reads DVKVTQSSRYLVKRTGEKVFLECVQDMDHENMFWYRQDPGLGLRLIYFSYDVKMKEKGDIPEGYSVSREKKERFSLILESASTNQTSMYLCASSAGPIGEQYFGPGTRLTVT.